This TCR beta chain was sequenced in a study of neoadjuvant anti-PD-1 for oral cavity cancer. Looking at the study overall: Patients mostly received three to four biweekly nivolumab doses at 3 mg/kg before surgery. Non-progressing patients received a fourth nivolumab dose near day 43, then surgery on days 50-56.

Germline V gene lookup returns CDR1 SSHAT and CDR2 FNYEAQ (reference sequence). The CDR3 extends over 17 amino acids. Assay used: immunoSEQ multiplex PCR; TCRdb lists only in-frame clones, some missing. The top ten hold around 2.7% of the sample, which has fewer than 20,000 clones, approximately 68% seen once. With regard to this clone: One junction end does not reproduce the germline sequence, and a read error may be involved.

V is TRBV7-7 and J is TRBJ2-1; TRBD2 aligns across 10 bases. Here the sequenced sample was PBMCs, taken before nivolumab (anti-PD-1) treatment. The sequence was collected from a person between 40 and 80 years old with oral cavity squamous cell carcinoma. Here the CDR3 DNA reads TGTGCTAGCAGTCGGTTCCCCACCGGGACTAGCGTCAATGAGCAGTTCTTC. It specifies CASSRFPTGTSVNEQFF.